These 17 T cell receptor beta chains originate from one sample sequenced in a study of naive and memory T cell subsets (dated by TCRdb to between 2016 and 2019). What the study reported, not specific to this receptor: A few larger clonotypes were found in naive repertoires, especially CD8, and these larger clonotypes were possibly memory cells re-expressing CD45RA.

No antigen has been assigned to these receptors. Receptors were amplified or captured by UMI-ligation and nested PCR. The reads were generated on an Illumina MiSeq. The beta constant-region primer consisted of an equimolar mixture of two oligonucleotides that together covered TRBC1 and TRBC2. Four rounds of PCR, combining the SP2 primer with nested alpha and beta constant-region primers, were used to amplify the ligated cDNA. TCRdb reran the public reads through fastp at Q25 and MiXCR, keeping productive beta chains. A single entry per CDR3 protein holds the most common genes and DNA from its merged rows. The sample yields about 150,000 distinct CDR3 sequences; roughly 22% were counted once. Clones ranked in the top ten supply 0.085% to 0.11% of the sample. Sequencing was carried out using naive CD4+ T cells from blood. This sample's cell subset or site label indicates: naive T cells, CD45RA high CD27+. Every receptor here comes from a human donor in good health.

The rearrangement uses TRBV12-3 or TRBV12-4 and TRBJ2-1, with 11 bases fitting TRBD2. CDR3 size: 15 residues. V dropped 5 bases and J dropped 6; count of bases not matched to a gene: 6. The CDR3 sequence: CASSRTSGPFNEQFF. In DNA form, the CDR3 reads TGTGCCAGCAGTCGGACTAGCGGGCCTTTCAATGAGCAGTTCTTC.

The CDR3 sequence: CASSTSQGDTQYF. The CDR3, as DNA: TGTGCCAGCAGTACCAGCCAGGGGGATACGCAGTATTTT. J is TRBJ2-3 and V is TRBV12-3 or TRBV12-4; D possibly corresponds to TRBD1 (6 bases). This CDR3 is built from 13 residues. Deletions cut 5 bases from V and 6 bases from J, with 12 bases between.

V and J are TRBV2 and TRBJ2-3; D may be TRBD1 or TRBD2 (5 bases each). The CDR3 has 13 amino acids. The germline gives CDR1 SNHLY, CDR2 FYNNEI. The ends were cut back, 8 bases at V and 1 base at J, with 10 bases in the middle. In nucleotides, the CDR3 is TGTGCCAGCCCCGGGACGGGCACAGATACGCAGTATTTT. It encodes CASPGTGTDTQYF.

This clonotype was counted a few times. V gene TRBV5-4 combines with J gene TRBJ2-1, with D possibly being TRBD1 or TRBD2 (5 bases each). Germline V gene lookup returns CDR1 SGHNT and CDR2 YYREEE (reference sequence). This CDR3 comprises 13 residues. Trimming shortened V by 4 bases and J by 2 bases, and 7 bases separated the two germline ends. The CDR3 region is CASSRGAYNEQFF. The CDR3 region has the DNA TGTGCCAGCAGCCGAGGGGCCTACAATGAGCAGTTCTTC. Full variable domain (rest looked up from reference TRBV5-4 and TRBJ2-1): ETGVTQSPTHLIKTRGQQVTLRCSSQSGHNTVSWYQQALGQGPQFIFQYYREEENGRGNFPPRFSGLQFPNYSSELNVNALELDDSALYLCASSRGAYNEQFFGPGTRLTVL.

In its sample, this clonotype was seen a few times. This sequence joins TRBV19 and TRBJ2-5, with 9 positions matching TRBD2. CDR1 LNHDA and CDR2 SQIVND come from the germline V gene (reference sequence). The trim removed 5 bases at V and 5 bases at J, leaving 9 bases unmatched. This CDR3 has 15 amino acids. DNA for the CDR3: TGTGCCAGTAGTTTGACATTAGCGGGAGTTGAGACCCAGTACTTC. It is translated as CASSLTLAGVETQYF.

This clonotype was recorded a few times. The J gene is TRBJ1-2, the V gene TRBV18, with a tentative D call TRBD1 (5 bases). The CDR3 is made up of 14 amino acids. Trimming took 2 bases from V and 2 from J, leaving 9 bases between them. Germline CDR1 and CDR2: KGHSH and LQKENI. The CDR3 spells CASSPRQTNYGYTF. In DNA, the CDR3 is TGTGCCAGCTCACCAAGACAGACCAACTATGGCTACACCTTC.

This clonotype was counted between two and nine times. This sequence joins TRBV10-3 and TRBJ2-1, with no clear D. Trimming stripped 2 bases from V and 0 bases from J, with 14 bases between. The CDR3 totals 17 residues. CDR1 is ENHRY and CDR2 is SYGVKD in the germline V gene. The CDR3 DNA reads TGTGCCATCAGTGAGCCGTTCGCGAGATCCTCCTACAATGAGCAGTTCTTC. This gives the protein CAISEPFARSSYNEQFF.

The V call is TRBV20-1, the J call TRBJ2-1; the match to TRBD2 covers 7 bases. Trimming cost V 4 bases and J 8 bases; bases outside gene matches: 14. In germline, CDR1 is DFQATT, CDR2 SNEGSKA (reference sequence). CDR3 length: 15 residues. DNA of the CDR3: TGCAGTGCTACACGGGGAGGGCCAGATGTCGATGAGCAGTTCTTC. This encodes CSATRGGPDVDEQFF.

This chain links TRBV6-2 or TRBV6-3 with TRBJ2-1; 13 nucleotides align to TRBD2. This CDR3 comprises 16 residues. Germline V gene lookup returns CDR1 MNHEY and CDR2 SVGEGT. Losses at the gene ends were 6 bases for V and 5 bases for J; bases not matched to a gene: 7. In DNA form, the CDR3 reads TGTGCCAGCAGCAAGAGACTAGCGGGAGGAAACAATGAGCAGTTCTTC. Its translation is CASSKRLAGGNNEQFF.

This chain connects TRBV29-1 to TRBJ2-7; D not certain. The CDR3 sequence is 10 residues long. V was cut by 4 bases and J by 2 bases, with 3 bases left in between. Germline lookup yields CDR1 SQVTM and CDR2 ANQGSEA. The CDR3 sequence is CSVGTYEQYF. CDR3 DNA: TGCAGCGTTGGCACCTACGAGCAGTACTTC.

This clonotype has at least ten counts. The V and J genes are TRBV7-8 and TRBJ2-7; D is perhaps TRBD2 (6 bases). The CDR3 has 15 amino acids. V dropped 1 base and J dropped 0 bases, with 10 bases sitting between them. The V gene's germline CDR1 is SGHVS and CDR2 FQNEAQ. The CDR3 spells CASSLELATSYEQYF. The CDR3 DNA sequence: TGTGCCAGCAGCTTAGAACTAGCCACCTCCTACGAGCAGTACTTC.

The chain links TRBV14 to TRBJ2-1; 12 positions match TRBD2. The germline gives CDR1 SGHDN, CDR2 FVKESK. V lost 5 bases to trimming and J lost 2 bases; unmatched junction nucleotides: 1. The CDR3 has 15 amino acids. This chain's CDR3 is CASSWTSGTYNEQFF. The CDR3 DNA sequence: TGTGCCAGCAGCTGGACTAGCGGGACCTACAATGAGCAGTTCTTC.

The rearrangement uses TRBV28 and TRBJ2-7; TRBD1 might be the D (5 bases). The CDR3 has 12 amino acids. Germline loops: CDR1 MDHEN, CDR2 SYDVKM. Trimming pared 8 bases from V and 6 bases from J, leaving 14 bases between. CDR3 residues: CASAGYRGEQYF. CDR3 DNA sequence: TGTGCCAGCGCAGGGTATCGCGGCGAGCAGTACTTC.

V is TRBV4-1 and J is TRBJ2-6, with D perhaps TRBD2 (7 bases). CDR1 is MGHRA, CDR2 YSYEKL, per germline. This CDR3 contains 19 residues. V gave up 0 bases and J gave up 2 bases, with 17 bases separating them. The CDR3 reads CASSQDKILGGPGANVLTF. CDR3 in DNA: TGCGCCAGCAGCCAAGATAAAATCCTCGGGGGGCCTGGGGCCAACGTCCTGACTTTC.

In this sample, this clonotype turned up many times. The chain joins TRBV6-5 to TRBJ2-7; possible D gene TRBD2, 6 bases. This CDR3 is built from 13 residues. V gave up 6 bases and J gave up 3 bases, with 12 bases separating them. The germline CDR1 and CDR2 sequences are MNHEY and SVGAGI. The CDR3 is CASRPLAIYEQYF. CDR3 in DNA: TGTGCCAGCAGGCCTCTAGCGATCTACGAGCAGTACTTC.

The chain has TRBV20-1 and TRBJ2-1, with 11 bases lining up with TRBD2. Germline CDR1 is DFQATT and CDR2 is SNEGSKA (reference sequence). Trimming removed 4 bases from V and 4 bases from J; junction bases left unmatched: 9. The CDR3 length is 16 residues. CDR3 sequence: CSATQIAGGPYNEQFF. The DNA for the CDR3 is TGCAGTGCTACTCAAATAGCGGGAGGGCCATACAATGAGCAGTTCTTC.

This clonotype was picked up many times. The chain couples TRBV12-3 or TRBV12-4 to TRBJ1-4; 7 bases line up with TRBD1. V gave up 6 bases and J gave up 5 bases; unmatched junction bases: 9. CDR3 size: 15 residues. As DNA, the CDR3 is TGTGCCAGCAGACCCAACAGGGGCGGGAATGAAAAACTGTTTTTT. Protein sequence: CASRPNRGGNEKLFF.